The 19 T cell receptor beta chains presented below share a single source sample, sequenced in a study of control samples from healthy donors and cancer patients. Assay: immunoSEQ multiplex PCR; the TCRdb copy retains only in-frame clones and omits some. Of around 68,000 clones in the sample, approximately 86% are singletons; the top ten hold 15% to 19%. The sample comprised blood. The origin of the receptors is a man aged 55-75 years in good health.

The chain couples TRBV6-5 to TRBJ2-1; 7 nucleotides agree with TRBD1. The germline gives CDR1 MNHEY, CDR2 SVGAGI. There are 15 residues in the CDR3. Trimming at V came to 5 bases and at J to 0 bases, leaving 4 bases not matched to a gene. For the CDR3, the DNA is TGTGCCAGCAGTCGACAGGGAAACTCCTACAATGAGCAGTTCTTC. Protein: CASSRQGNSYNEQFF.

This chain links TRBV16 with TRBJ1-2; 7 bases are a match to TRBD1. The germline V gene encodes CDR1 KGHSY and CDR2 FQNENV. The ends lost 5 bases at V and 7 bases at J; junction bases unmatched: 10. This CDR3 comprises 14 residues. The DNA of the CDR3 is TGTGCCAGCAGCATCAAAAGGGGGCTTGGTGGCTACACCTTC. It translates to CASSIKRGLGGYTF.

This clone was detected only once. The chain couples TRBV27 to TRBJ2-3; 7 nucleotides agree with TRBD2. Looked up from germline, CDR1 is MNHEY and CDR2 is SMNVEV (reference sequence). The CDR3 spans 15 residues. Trimming removed 2 bases from V and 2 bases from J; junction bases left unmatched: 4. CDR3 bases: TGTGCCAGCAGTTTAGGACTAGGGCCCACAGATACGCAGTATTTT. It is translated as CASSLGLGPTDTQYF.

The chain carries TRBV29-1 and TRBJ1-1; D not certain. The CDR3 loop spans 13 amino acids. V was trimmed by 6 bases and J by 4 bases, leaving 15 bases between them. CDR1 is SQVTM and CDR2 is ANQGSEA in the germline V gene. In DNA, the CDR3 is TGCAGCGTAGGTACCGGGAAGTTCACTGAAGCTTTCTTT. Its protein is CSVGTGKFTEAFF.

This rearrangement joins TRBV7-2 to TRBJ2-2, with D maybe TRBD1 (6 bases). The CDR3 covers 15 residues. Germline assignment: CDR1 SGHTA and CDR2 FQGNSA. With 5 bases removed from V and 5 bases from J, the gap between germline ends came to 15 bases. The CDR3 nucleotides are TGTGCCAGCAGCCTACAGGGTATCTTGACCGGGGAGCTGTTTTTT. Translation gives CASSLQGILTGELFF. Supplemented by reference TRBV7-2 and TRBJ2-2, the full variable domain reads GAGVSQSPSNKVTEKGKDVELRCDPISGHTALYWYRQSLGQGLEFLIYFQGNSAPDKSGLPSDRFSAERTGGSVSTLTIQRTQQEDSAVYLCASSLQGILTGELFFGEGSRLTVL.

The chain joins TRBV5-4 to TRBJ2-1; 13 bases are shared with TRBD2. The CDR3 has 15 residues. CDR1 and CDR2 from the germline V gene are SGHNT and YYREEE (reference sequence). V shed 3 bases, J shed 4 bases, and the junction held 1 base outside the gene matches. The CDR3 nucleotides read TGTGCCAGCAGCTCGGGACTAGCGGGATACAATGAGCAGTTCTTC. This encodes CASSSGLAGYNEQFF.

The gene calls are TRBV7-2 and TRBJ1-5; D perhaps matches TRBD1 (5 bases). The CDR3 sequence is 14 residues long. Germline CDR1 is SGHTA and CDR2 is FQGNSA. Trimming stripped 1 base from V and 4 bases from J, with 8 bases between. The chain's CDR3 is CASSLGGPNQPQHF. As DNA, the CDR3 is TGTGCCAGCAGCTTAGGGGGCCCAAATCAGCCCCAGCATTTT.

The rearrangement uses TRBV4-3 and TRBJ2-7; D is perhaps TRBD1 (5 bases). From germline, CDR1 is LGHNA and CDR2 YSLEER. Trimming removed 0 bases at V and 3 bases at J, with 9 bases between. This CDR3 is built from 14 residues. CDR3 loop: CASSQDQDNYEQYF. The CDR3 coding sequence is TGCGCCAGCAGCCAAGATCAGGACAACTACGAGCAGTACTTC.

The rearrangement uses TRBV4-1 and TRBJ2-1, with 8 positions matching TRBD2. Germline V gives CDR1 MGHRA, CDR2 YSYEKL. V shed 0 bases and J 9 bases; nucleotides not matched to a gene: 7. The CDR3 covers 15 residues. The CDR3 loop reads CASSQDRTSLAEQFF. The CDR3 DNA reads as TGCGCCAGCAGCCAAGATAGGACTAGCTTAGCTGAGCAGTTCTTC.

The CDR3 reads CASSFRSNYGYTF. The CDR3 DNA follows: TGTGCCAGCAGTTTTCGGTCTAACTATGGCTACACCTTC. V gene TRBV28 combines with J gene TRBJ1-2; D is unresolved. Germline CDR1 MDHEN, CDR2 SYDVKM. The germline V and J ends were trimmed by 3 bases and 0 bases, with 5 bases remaining between them. This CDR3 is built from 13 residues.

This sequence joins TRBV7-9 and TRBJ2-5; D not resolved. The CDR3 totals 14 residues. Germline CDR1 SEHNR, CDR2 FQNEAQ (reference sequence). The V end lost 4 bases, the J end lost 3 bases, and 12 bases lay between the germline ends. The CDR3 protein is CASSWGSGKETQYF. CDR3 sequence (DNA): TGTGCCAGCAGCTGGGGATCTGGGAAAGAGACCCAGTACTTC.

The table lists this clone with a few counts. V and J are TRBV2 and TRBJ2-7; D gene ambiguous. This CDR3 region has 13 residues. Germline V lookup: CDR1 SNHLY, CDR2 FYNNEI. Trimming cost V 4 bases and J 0 bases, with 7 bases left between them. The DNA of the CDR3 is TGTGCCAGCAGTGTAATGGTCTCCTACGAGCAGTACTTC. Protein product: CASSVMVSYEQYF.

V gene TRBV18 combines with J gene TRBJ2-1, with a possible D match to TRBD2 (6 bases). The V gene lost 2 bases and the J gene lost 5 bases, with 13 bases spanning the gap. From germline, CDR1 is KGHSH and CDR2 LQKENI. CDR3 length: 15 amino acids. CDR3 DNA sequence: TGTGCCAGCTCACCAGGGACTGGATCAAACAATGAGCAGTTCTTC. Amino acid sequence: CASSPGTGSNNEQFF.

This rearrangement joins TRBV7-9 to TRBJ2-3, with 8 nucleotides matching TRBD2. From germline, CDR1 is SEHNR and CDR2 FQNEAQ (reference sequence). V trimming: 1 base; J trimming: 0 bases; junction bases outside the gene matches: 9. The CDR3 extends over 18 amino acids. The CDR3 bases are TGTGCCAGCAGCTTAGGGCTAGCGGGCTTCCCTAGCACAGATACGCAGTATTTT. It yields the protein CASSLGLAGFPSTDTQYF. Based on the CDR3 plus reference TRBV7-9 and TRBJ2-3, the full variable domain is DTGVSQNPRHKITKRGQNVTFRCDPISEHNRLYWYRQTLGQGPEFLTYFQNEAQLEKSRLLSDRFSAERPKGSFSTLEIQRTEQGDSAMYLCASSLGLAGFPSTDTQYFGPGTRLTVL.

The chain uses TRBV5-4 and TRBJ2-1, with 10 nucleotides matching TRBD2. The CDR3 loop spans 15 amino acids. Germline V gene lookup returns CDR1 SGHNT and CDR2 YYREEE (reference sequence). V gave up 0 bases and J gave up 6 bases; unmatched junction bases: 3. The CDR3 sequence is CASSLVSSGGNEQFF. Written as DNA, the CDR3 is TGTGCCAGCAGCTTGGTATCTAGCGGGGGCAATGAGCAGTTCTTC.

V gene TRBV20-1 combines with J gene TRBJ1-2; D ambiguous. The CDR3 loop spans 14 amino acids. Germline loops: CDR1 DFQATT, CDR2 SNEGSKA (reference sequence). V gave up 3 bases and J gave up 4 bases, with 15 bases separating them. CDR3 protein: CSASDSGKGYGYTF. The CDR3, as DNA: TGCAGTGCTAGTGATTCGGGGAAGGGCTATGGCTACACCTTC.

CDR3 region: CASSVDRGYYEQYF. The DNA for the CDR3 is TGTGCCAGCAGCGTGGACAGGGGTTACTACGAGCAGTACTTC. The chain is built from TRBV7-2 and TRBJ2-7, with TRBD1 identical over 9 bases. V shed 5 bases, J shed 3 bases, and the junction held 5 bases outside the gene matches. The CDR3 extends over 14 amino acids. Per the germline V gene, CDR1 is SGHTA and CDR2 is FQGNSA. The full variable domain, in which reference TRBV7-2 and TRBJ2-7 provide the parts outside the CDR3, is GAGVSQSPSNKVTEKGKDVELRCDPISGHTALYWYRQSLGQGLEFLIYFQGNSAPDKSGLPSDRFSAERTGGSVSTLTIQRTQQEDSAVYLCASSVDRGYYEQYFGPGTRLTVT.

The rearrangement uses TRBV30 and TRBJ1-1; 7 bases align to TRBD1. Germline V CDR1 and CDR2: GTSNPN, SVGIG (reference sequence). The V segment lost 1 base and the J segment 4 bases; nucleotides outside the gene matches: 3. The CDR3 has 13 amino acids. The CDR3 spells CAWSGQGGTEAFF. The CDR3 nucleotides are TGTGCCTGGAGTGGGCAGGGGGGCACTGAAGCTTTCTTT.

J is TRBJ2-5 and V is TRBV5-1; D gene uncertain. The germline CDR1 and CDR2 sequences are SGHRS and YFSETQ. V was pared by 7 bases and J by 1 base, with 14 bases between. The CDR3 is 14 residues long. The CDR3 DNA is TGCGCCAGCCGGCGAACGGAACTCCAAGAGACCCAGTACTTC. It is translated as CASRRTELQETQYF.